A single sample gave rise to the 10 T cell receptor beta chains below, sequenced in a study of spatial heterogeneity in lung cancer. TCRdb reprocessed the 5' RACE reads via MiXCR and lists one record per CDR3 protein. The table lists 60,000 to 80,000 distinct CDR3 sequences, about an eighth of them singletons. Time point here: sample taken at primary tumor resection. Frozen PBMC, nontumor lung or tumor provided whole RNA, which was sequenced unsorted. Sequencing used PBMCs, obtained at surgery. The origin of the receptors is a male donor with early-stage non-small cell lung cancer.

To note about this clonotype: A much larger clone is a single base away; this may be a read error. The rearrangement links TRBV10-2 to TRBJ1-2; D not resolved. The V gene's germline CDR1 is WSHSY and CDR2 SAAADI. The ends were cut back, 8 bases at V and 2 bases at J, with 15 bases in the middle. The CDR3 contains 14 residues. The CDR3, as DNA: TGCGCCAGCGGTGGCCCGGCAGCCAACTATGGCTACACCTTC. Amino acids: CASGGPAANYGYTF.

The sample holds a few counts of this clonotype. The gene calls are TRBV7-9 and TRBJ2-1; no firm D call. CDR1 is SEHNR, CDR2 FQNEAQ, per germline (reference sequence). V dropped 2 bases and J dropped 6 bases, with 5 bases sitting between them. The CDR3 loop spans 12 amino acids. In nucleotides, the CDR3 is TGTGCCAGCAGCTTAATAGTCAATGAGCAGTTCTTC. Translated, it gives CASSLIVNEQFF.

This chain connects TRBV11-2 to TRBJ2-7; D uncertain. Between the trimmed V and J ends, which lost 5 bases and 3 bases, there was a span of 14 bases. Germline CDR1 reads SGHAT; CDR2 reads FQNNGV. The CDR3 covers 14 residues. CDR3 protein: CASSPRRTLYEQYF. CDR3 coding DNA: TGTGCCAGCAGCCCCCGACGGACCCTCTACGAGCAGTACTTC. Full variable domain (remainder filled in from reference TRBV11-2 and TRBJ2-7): EAGVAQSPRYKIIEKRQSVAFWCNPISGHATLYWYQQILGQGPKLLIQFQNNGVVDDSQLPKDRFSAERLKGVDSTLKIQPAKLEDSAVYLCASSPRRTLYEQYFGPGTRLTVT.

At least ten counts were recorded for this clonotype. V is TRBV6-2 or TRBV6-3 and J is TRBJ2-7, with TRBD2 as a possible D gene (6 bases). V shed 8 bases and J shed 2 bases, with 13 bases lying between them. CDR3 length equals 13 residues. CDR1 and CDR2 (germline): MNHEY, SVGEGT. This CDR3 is CASRSGGTYEQYF. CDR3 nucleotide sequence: TGTGCCAGCCGAAGCGGCGGGACCTACGAGCAGTACTTC.

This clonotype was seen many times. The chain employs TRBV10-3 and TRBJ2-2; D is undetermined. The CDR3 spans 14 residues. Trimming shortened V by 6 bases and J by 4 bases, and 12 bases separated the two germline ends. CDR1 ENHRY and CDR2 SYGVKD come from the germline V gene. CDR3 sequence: CAIRGTATTGELFF. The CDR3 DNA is TGTGCCATCAGGGGCACAGCCACCACCGGGGAGCTGTTTTTT.

CDR3 residues: CASSPTIPSYEQYF. The CDR3 DNA reads TGTGCCAGCAGCCCTACGATCCCCTCCTACGAGCAGTACTTC. The J gene is TRBJ2-7, the V gene TRBV5-6; D unresolved. V was shortened by 4 bases and J by 0 bases, with 11 bases between the two germline ends. CDR1 and CDR2 from the germline V gene are SGHDT and YYEEEE. The CDR3 is 14 residues long.

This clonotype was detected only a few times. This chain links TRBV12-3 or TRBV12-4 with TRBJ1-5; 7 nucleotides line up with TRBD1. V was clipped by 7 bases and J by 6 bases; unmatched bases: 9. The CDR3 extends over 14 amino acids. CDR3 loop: CASTRAGGIQPQHF. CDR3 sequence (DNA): TGTGCCAGCACCAGAGCAGGGGGAATTCAGCCCCAGCATTTT.

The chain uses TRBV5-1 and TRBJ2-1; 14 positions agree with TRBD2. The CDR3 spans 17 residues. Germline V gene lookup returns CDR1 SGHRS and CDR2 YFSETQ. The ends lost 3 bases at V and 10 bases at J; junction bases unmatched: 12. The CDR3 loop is CASSSSPGLAGVGEQFF. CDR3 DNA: TGCGCCAGCAGCTCATCGCCGGGACTAGCGGGAGTTGGGGAGCAGTTCTTC.

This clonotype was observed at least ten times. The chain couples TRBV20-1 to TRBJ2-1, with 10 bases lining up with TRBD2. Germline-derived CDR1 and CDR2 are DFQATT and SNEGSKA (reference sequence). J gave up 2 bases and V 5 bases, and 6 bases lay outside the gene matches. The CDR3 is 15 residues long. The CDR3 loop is CSASRTSGAYNEQFF. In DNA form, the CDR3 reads TGCAGTGCTTCCAGGACTAGCGGAGCCTACAATGAGCAGTTCTTC.

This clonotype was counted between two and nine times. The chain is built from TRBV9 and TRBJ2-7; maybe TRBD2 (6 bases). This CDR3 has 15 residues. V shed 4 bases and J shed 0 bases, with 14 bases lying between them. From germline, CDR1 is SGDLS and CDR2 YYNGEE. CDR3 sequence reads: CASSISGFSSYEQYF. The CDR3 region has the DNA TGTGCCAGCAGCATTAGCGGCTTTAGCTCCTACGAGCAGTACTTC.